This TCR beta chain was recorded in a study of identical twins. TCRdb processed the 5' RACE reads anew with MiXCR; each CDR3 protein has one entry. The sample includes around 960,000 distinct CDR3 sequences, roughly an eighth of them seen just once. Germline CDR1 is SQVTM and CDR2 is ANQGSEA. This CDR3 has 16 amino acids. J was trimmed by 6 bases and V by 6 bases; bases with no gene match: 16. Study-level results: The presence of invariant MAIT and iNKT cells could partly confound analyses of zero-insertion sequences.

About this clonotype itself: Its antigen remains unknown.

This sample was shared with a second study, whose subject was yellow fever vaccine responses in identical twins.

The TCR sequence derives from a woman between 18 and 29 years old in good health. The rearrangement links TRBV29-1 to TRBJ2-1; 8 nucleotides align to TRBD2. Sequencing input: PBMCs. The CDR3, as DNA: TGCAGCGTCCCGATAAGCGGGAGTGAGTTGGGCAATGAGCAGTTCTTC. It specifies CSVPISGSELGNEQFF.